This T cell receptor (beta chain) was obtained from a study of blood T cell repertoires in COVID-19. J was trimmed by 8 bases and V by 2 bases; bases with no gene match: 14. This CDR3 has 16 amino acids. Germline V gene lookup returns CDR1 SGHTA and CDR2 FQGNSA. Assay used: immunoSEQ multiplex PCR; TCRdb lists only in-frame clones, some missing. Among about 210,000 clones listed, approximately 85% were seen once. The clonotype was recovered from a woman aged 70-85 years with COVID-19, enrolled during active disease. The sequenced sample consisted of peripheral blood. The chain recombines TRBV7-2 with TRBJ2-5; 7 bases are a match to TRBD2. DNA of the CDR3: TGTGCCAGCAGCTTAAGGCCTAGCGGTCAACCAGATACCCAGTACTTC. Its protein is CASSLRPSGQPDTQYF.